Listed below are T cell receptor beta chains from one sample, sequenced in a study of cytomegalovirus exposure and HLA in healthy donors. Produced via immunoSEQ multiplex PCR; TCRdb's table is partial and in-frame only. This table has approximately 220,000 clones, 76% appearing once. Sequenced sample: PBMCs. All receptors derive from a man between 18 and 29 years old in good health and CMV-seronegative. Each CDR3 is given with its conserved first and last residue. Fields, in order: J gene, V gene, D gene, clone size, CDR3 protein, CDR3 DNA. The D gene is left open where the match is weak. Size tells how often a clone was seen (once, few, many) or the class of an expanded clone, and some rows leave it out.

TRBJ1-2 | TRBV19 | NA | NA | CASSSSTGPTGYTF | TGTGCCAGTAGTTCCTCGACAGGCCCAACCGGCTACACCTTC
TRBJ2-5 | TRBV30 | TRBD2 | NA | CAWSGNTGGRETQYF | TGTGCCTGGAGTGGGAATACCGGGGGGAGGGAGACCCAGTACTTC
TRBJ1-2 | TRBV15 | TRBD1 | few | CATSKEQGNYGYTF | TGTGCCACCAGCAAGGAACAGGGGAACTATGGCTACACCTTC
TRBJ1-5 | TRBV28 | NA | NA | CASSNREWSQPQHF | TGTGCCAGCAGCAACAGGGAGTGGAGTCAGCCCCAGCATTTT
TRBJ1-1 | TRBV2 | NA | NA | CASSEGMRVVENTEAFF | TGTGCCAGCAGTGAAGGTATGAGGGTCGTGGAGAACACTGAAGCTTTCTTT
TRBJ2-7 | TRBV18 | NA | NA | CASSPPDSGNYEQYF | TGTGCCAGCTCACCACCGGATTCAGGGAACTACGAGCAGTACTTC
TRBJ1-6 | TRBV5-1 | NA | few | CASSSGVHYNSPLHF | TGCGCCAGCAGCTCAGGTGTCCACTATAATTCACCCCTCCACTTT
TRBJ2-1 | TRBV5-1 | TRBD1 | NA | CASSLEGAYNEQFF | TGCGCCAGCAGCTTGGAGGGGGCTTACAATGAGCAGTTCTTC
TRBJ2-1 | TRBV15 | NA | NA | CATSAKRTSYNEQFF | TGTGCCACCAGCGCGAAGCGGACCTCCTACAATGAGCAGTTCTTC
TRBJ1-2 | TRBV19 | NA | NA | CASIPSGNYGYTF | TGTGCCAGTATCCCCAGCGGCAACTATGGCTACACCTTC
TRBJ1-2 | TRBV7-9 | NA | NA | CASSLRDGYTF | TGTGCCAGCAGCTTGCGGGATGGCTACACCTTC
TRBJ1-2 | TRBV18 | TRBD1 | NA | CASSPAVFGTGGSLRGYTF | TGTGCCAGCTCACCCGCAGTCTTCGGGACAGGGGGCTCTCTGCGGGGCTACACCTTC
TRBJ1-1 | TRBV6-5 | NA | NA | CASSSPQRGWTEAFF | TGTGCCAGCAGCTCTCCCCAACGGGGATGGACTGAAGCTTTCTTT
TRBJ1-1 | TRBV27 | NA | NA | CASSLSISGVNTEAFF | TGTGCCAGCAGTTTATCGATTTCAGGGGTGAACACTGAAGCTTTCTTT
TRBJ2-7 | TRBV15 | TRBD1 | once | CATRGTEYEQYF | TGTGCCACCAGGGGGACAGAGTACGAGCAGTACTTC
TRBJ2-7 | TRBV2 | NA | few | CASRRLYEQYF | TGTGCCAGCAGGCGCCTCTACGAGCAGTACTTC
TRBJ2-7 | TRBV11-1 | TRBD2 | NA | CASSPGTSGAYEQYF | TGTGCCAGCAGCCCCGGGACTAGCGGAGCCTACGAGCAGTACTTC
TRBJ2-7 | TRBV18 | TRBD1 | NA | CASSPQPEHRGSEQYF | TGTGCCAGCTCACCCCAACCCGAGCACAGGGGGTCAGAGCAGTACTTC
TRBJ2-3 | TRBV5-1 | TRBD2 | NA | CASSLALGLAGGTDTQYF | TGCGCCAGCAGCTTGGCCCTTGGGCTAGCGGGAGGCACAGATACGCAGTATTTT
TRBJ2-1 | TRBV28 | NA | NA | CASNQRIHNEQFF | TGTGCCAGCAACCAGAGGATCCACAATGAGCAGTTCTTC
TRBJ2-7 | TRBV7-9 | TRBD1 | few | CASSGVGTDPYEQYF | TGTGCCAGCAGCGGAGTGGGGACAGACCCCTACGAGCAGTACTTC
TRBJ2-1 | TRBV2 | TRBD2 | NA | CAGGGGQNEQFF | TGTGCCGGGGGGGGTGGTCAGAATGAGCAGTTCTTC
TRBJ1-4 | TRBV30 | TRBD1 | NA | CAWSGKGTGTNEKLFF | TGTGCCTGGAGTGGCAAGGGGACAGGGACGAACGAAAAACTGTTTTTT
TRBJ2-7 | TRBV6-5 | NA | NA | CASTPMTRYEQYF | TGTGCCAGCACCCCAATGACACGGTACGAGCAGTACTTC
TRBJ2-7 | TRBV27 | TRBD1 | NA | CARGQGVHEQYF | TGTGCCAGGGGACAGGGGGTCCACGAGCAGTACTTC
TRBJ1-1 | TRBV2 | NA | NA | CASGPRENTEAFF | TGTGCCAGCGGGCCGCGGGAAAACACTGAAGCTTTCTTT
TRBJ1-2 | TRBV10-3 | NA | NA | CAISGRGGYGYTF | TGTGCCATCAGTGGAAGGGGGGGCTATGGCTACACCTTC
TRBJ1-2 | TRBV7-9 | NA | NA | CASSLGFSKNYGYTF | TGTGCCAGCAGCTTAGGGTTCTCTAAAAACTATGGCTACACCTTC
TRBJ2-2 | TRBV5-1 | TRBD1 | NA | CASSLGGRPGELFF | TGCGCCAGCAGCCTAGGGGGCCGCCCCGGGGAGCTGTTTTTT
TRBJ1-4 | TRBV7-6 | TRBD1 | NA | CASSLAPIRDRATNEKLFF | TGTGCCAGCAGCTTAGCGCCGATCAGGGACAGGGCAACTAATGAAAAACTGTTTTTT
TRBJ2-7 | TRBV6-5 | NA | NA | CASSSRGSYEQYF | TGTGCCAGCAGTTCCAGGGGTTCCTACGAGCAGTACTTC
TRBJ2-3 | TRBV5-4 | NA | once | CASSWPPRPGDTDTQYF | TGTGCCAGCAGCTGGCCCCCGCGACCTGGAGACACAGATACGCAGTATTTT
TRBJ2-2 | TRBV28 | NA | NA | CASSFFTGTGELFF | TGTGCCAGCAGTTTCTTTACAGGGACCGGGGAGCTGTTTTTT
TRBJ2-1 | TRBV7-9 | TRBD2 | once | CASSGTSGSSYNEQFF | TGTGCCAGCAGCGGGACTAGCGGGAGCTCCTACAATGAGCAGTTCTTC
TRBJ2-7 | TRBV2 | TRBD2 | once | CASSPTSGRVSYEQYF | TGTGCCAGCAGTCCGACTAGCGGGAGGGTGTCCTACGAGCAGTACTTC
TRBJ2-1 | TRBV28 | TRBD2 | NA | CASSNSPGLAGGKEQFF | TGTGCCAGCAGTAATAGTCCGGGACTAGCGGGAGGAAAGGAGCAGTTCTTC
TRBJ2-5 | TRBV7-9 | NA | NA | CASSQQRRVETQYF | TGTGCCAGCAGCCAACAACGGAGGGTTGAGACCCAGTACTTC
TRBJ2-3 | TRBV5-1 | NA | NA | CASSLGQASTDTQYF | TGCGCCAGCAGCTTGGGGCAGGCTAGCACAGATACGCAGTATTTT
TRBJ2-3 | TRBV6-4 | TRBD1 | NA | CASSEGTGQGADTQYF | TGTGCCAGCAGCGAGGGTACGGGACAGGGGGCAGATACGCAGTATTTT
TRBJ2-3 | TRBV7-2 | TRBD2 | NA | CASSLLGLAVTDTQYF | TGTGCCAGCAGCTTACTGGGACTAGCGGTCACAGATACGCAGTATTTT
TRBJ2-7 | TRBV28 | TRBD2 | few | CASSSLAGGSYEQYF | TGTGCCAGCAGCTCACTAGCGGGAGGCTCCTACGAGCAGTACTTC
TRBJ2-7 | TRBV6-5 | TRBD2 | NA | CASTGEGNSYEQYF | TGTGCCAGCACGGGGGAGGGCAACTCCTACGAGCAGTACTTC
TRBJ2-1 | TRBV18 | TRBD2 | NA | CASSPRLAGADEQFF | TGTGCCAGCTCACCTAGGCTAGCGGGGGCGGATGAGCAGTTCTTC
TRBJ2-1 | TRBV12-5 | NA | NA | CASGLVPARRVDEQFF | TGTGCTAGTGGTTTGGTACCGGCTAGGCGGGTCGATGAGCAGTTCTTC
TRBJ2-1 | TRBV21-1 | NA | NA | CASSKSPSTSGSANEQFF | TGTGCCAGCAGCAAATCTCCCTCGACTAGCGGGAGTGCGAATGAGCAGTTCTTC